The 20 T cell receptor beta chains listed next were all sequenced from one sample in a study of OX40 agonist ivuxolimab in advanced cancers. Assay used: immunoSEQ multiplex PCR; TCRdb lists only in-frame clones, some missing. This sample yields about 100,000 clones, of which about 90% are seen a single time; around 1.5% belongs to the top ten. The source was CD4+ or CD8+ T cells sorted from blood, collected in a trial of the OX40 agonist ivuxolimab. The source is an adult with an advanced solid tumor such as melanoma, head and neck, liver or kidney cancer.

The V gene is TRBV6-6, the J gene TRBJ2-4; D unresolved. The CDR3 spans 11 residues. V shed 6 bases and J shed 4 bases, with 4 bases lying between them. Germline V gene sequence: CDR1 MNHNY, CDR2 SVGAGI (reference sequence). This CDR3 is CASRKKNIQYF. The DNA of the CDR3 is TGTGCCAGCAGGAAAAAAAACATTCAGTACTTC.

Concerning this clone: This specimen includes other DNA sequences encoding the same CDR3. The chain uses TRBV2 and TRBJ2-3; D may be TRBD1 or TRBD2 (5 bases each). V was trimmed by 1 base and J by 2 bases, leaving 7 bases between them. The CDR3 consists of 14 residues. The germline V gene encodes CDR1 SNHLY and CDR2 FYNNEI. The CDR3 DNA reads TGTGCCAGCAGTGAAGTGGGACCCACAGATACGCAGTATTTT. It specifies CASSEVGPTDTQYF.

The rearrangement joins TRBV25-1 to TRBJ2-7; D gene ambiguous. Germline V gives CDR1 MGHDK, CDR2 SYGVNS. V was pared by 5 bases and J by 1 base, with 12 bases between. CDR3 length equals 14 residues. CDR3 sequence reads: CASSYGISSYEQYF. The CDR3 DNA reads TGTGCCAGCAGTTACGGAATATCTTCCTACGAGCAGTACTTC.

This rearrangement joins TRBV13 to TRBJ2-1; D perhaps matches TRBD2 (6 bases). This CDR3 has 17 residues. V lost 1 base and J 1 base, leaving 14 bases between the germline ends. The germline gives CDR1 PRHDT, CDR2 FYEKMQ (reference sequence). CDR3 region: CASSLDSSGVSYNEQFF. The CDR3 DNA is TGTGCCAGCAGCTTAGATTCGTCGGGAGTATCCTACAATGAGCAGTTCTTC.

This chain joins TRBV15 and TRBJ2-3; TRBD1 or TRBD2 may be the D gene (6 bases each). There are 18 residues in the CDR3. CDR1 and CDR2 (germline): LNHNV, YYDKDF (reference sequence). With 1 base removed from V and 6 bases from J, the gap between germline ends came to 23 bases. In nucleotides, the CDR3 is TGTGCCACCAGCAGAGCCCGGACAGAAAGTAGGGGGACTGATACGCAGTATTTT. It codes for CATSRARTESRGTDTQYF.

The rearrangement links TRBV9 to TRBJ2-5; unclear D gene. V was shortened by 4 bases and J by 2 bases, with 12 bases between the two germline ends. Germline CDR1 is SGDLS and CDR2 is YYNGEE. This CDR3 is built from 14 residues. CDR3: CASSLGPSQETQYF. The CDR3 region has the DNA TGTGCCAGCAGCCTAGGGCCTTCTCAAGAGACCCAGTACTTC.

The V gene is TRBV2, the J gene TRBJ2-7; 12 bases align to TRBD2. Germline CDR1 is SNHLY and CDR2 is FYNNEI. The CDR3 is 15 residues long. V gave up 6 bases and J gave up 6 bases; unmatched junction bases: 9. Written as DNA, the CDR3 is TGTGCCAGCAGGGAACTAGCGGGAGGCCGAATCGAGCAGTACTTC. Amino acid sequence: CASRELAGGRIEQYF.

The V call is TRBV19, the J call TRBJ2-3; 10 bases match TRBD2. The V gene end was trimmed by 5 bases and the J gene end by 3 bases; junction bases not matched to a gene: 11. Germline lookup yields CDR1 LNHDA and CDR2 SQIVND (reference sequence). This CDR3 contains 17 residues. For the CDR3, the DNA is TGTGCCAGTAGTCCGCGGGGGGGAGCGGGAGGGACAGATACGCAGTATTTT. Its protein product is CASSPRGGAGGTDTQYF.

This chain links TRBV11-3 with TRBJ1-1; TRBD1 might be the D (5 bases). With 5 bases removed from V and 12 bases from J, the gap between germline ends came to 19 bases. CDR3 length: 13 amino acids. Germline assignment: CDR1 SGHNT and CDR2 YENEEA. Here the CDR3 reads CASSTIGDRRPFF. DNA for the CDR3: TGTGCCAGCAGCACCATAGGGGACCGCCGCCCTTTCTTT.

The chain employs TRBV7-9 and TRBJ1-1; D remains unclear. CDR1 is SEHNR, CDR2 FQNEAQ, per germline (reference sequence). The CDR3 covers 13 residues. V lost 6 bases and J 1 base, leaving 9 bases between the germline ends. CDR3: CASSLNWNTEAFF. The DNA for the CDR3 is TGTGCCAGCAGTCTGAACTGGAACACTGAAGCTTTCTTT.

The chain has TRBV15 and TRBJ2-3; a possible D gene is TRBD2 (6 bases). The CDR3 is made up of 20 amino acids. Germline lookup yields CDR1 LNHNV and CDR2 YYDKDF (reference sequence). V dropped 4 bases and J dropped 4 bases, with 30 bases sitting between them. CDR3: CATSMSRIGGRWGMADTQYF. The CDR3 nucleotides are TGTGCCACCAGCATGTCCCGGATCGGGGGTAGATGGGGAATGGCAGATACGCAGTATTTT.

The J gene is TRBJ2-2, the V gene TRBV28; no firm D call. The CDR3 is 12 amino acids. Germline CDR1 and CDR2: MDHEN and SYDVKM. V lost 8 bases to trimming and J lost 3 bases, with 7 bases between them. The CDR3 DNA is TGTGCCAGCGGCAAGGACACCGGGGAGCTGTTTTTT. Translating gives CASGKDTGELFF.

This clone appeared once. At one of its ends the junction is not consistent with the germline gene, which may arise from a read error. The chain combines TRBV7-2 with TRBJ2-7; no definite D call. The CDR3 is 13 residues long. Germline loops: CDR1 SGHTA, CDR2 FQGNSA. Here the CDR3 reads CASSLSGITQEHF. The DNA of the CDR3 is TGTGCCAGCAGCTTAAGTGGTATAACCCAAGAGCACTTC.

A single count supports this clone. As DNA, the CDR3 is TGTGCCAGCAGCGTAGAGGAGGGCTACGAGCAGTACTTC. Translation gives CASSVEEGYEQYF. The chain combines TRBV9 with TRBJ2-7, with D possibly being TRBD2 (6 bases). Germline CDR1 is SGDLS and CDR2 is YYNGEE. The CDR3 totals 13 residues. V lost 0 bases to trimming and J lost 3 bases, with 7 bases between them.

The chain couples TRBV7-2 to TRBJ1-2; D is unclear. Germline V gene sequence: CDR1 SGHTA, CDR2 FQGNSA. The CDR3 sequence is 14 residues long. Trimming shortened V by 5 bases and J by 0 bases, and 10 bases separated the two germline ends. The CDR3 bases are TGTGCCAGCAGCCCGACCGCCGCTAACTATGGCTACACCTTC. This translates into CASSPTAANYGYTF.

This chain joins TRBV11-3 and TRBJ2-1; 8 bases are shared with TRBD1. The CDR3 length is 15 residues. From germline, CDR1 is SGHNT and CDR2 YENEEA. Losses at the gene ends were 5 bases for V and 7 bases for J; bases not matched to a gene: 10. CDR3 sequence (DNA): TGTGCCAGCAGCCCTGACAGGGGCGGATGGAATGAGCAGTTCTTC. This codes for CASSPDRGGWNEQFF.

The chain combines TRBV19 with TRBJ2-6; 10 bases map to TRBD1. Per germline, CDR1 LNHDA and CDR2 SQIVND (reference sequence). This CDR3 contains 18 residues. With V trimmed by 4 bases and J by 1 base, 7 bases remained unmatched. The CDR3 DNA sequence: TGTGCCAGTAGTAAGGGACAGGGGAGAATGTCTGGGGCCAACGTCCTGACTTTC. It yields the protein CASSKGQGRMSGANVLTF.

The chain links TRBV4-1 to TRBJ2-2, with 12 positions matching TRBD2. The CDR3 runs to 19 residues. Per the germline V gene, CDR1 is MGHRA and CDR2 is YSYEKL. The J segment lost 3 bases and the V segment lost 0 bases, leaving 8 bases of the junction unmatched. The CDR3 sequence is CASSQDRLAGGPDTGELFF. CDR3 nucleotide sequence: TGCGCCAGCAGCCAAGATCGGCTAGCGGGAGGGCCCGACACCGGGGAGCTGTTTTTT.

V gene TRBV5-1 combines with J gene TRBJ1-4, with 9 bases identical to TRBD1. This CDR3 is 15 amino acids long. Germline trimming cut 4 bases from V and 8 bases from J; bases unmatched to any gene: 9. Germline V gene lookup returns CDR1 SGHRS and CDR2 YFSETQ. As DNA, the CDR3 is TGCGCCAGCAGCGTGGAAGGACAGGGGTACGAAAAACTGTTTTTT. Amino acids: CASSVEGQGYEKLFF.

The rearrangement links TRBV7-3 to TRBJ2-1, with 8 positions matching TRBD2. CDR3 size: 16 residues. Germline V gene lookup returns CDR1 SGHTA and CDR2 FQGTGA. Losses at the gene ends were 5 bases for V and 3 bases for J; bases not matched to a gene: 9. Here the CDR3 reads CASSPRGREDYNEQFF. CDR3 DNA sequence: TGTGCCAGCAGCCCCCGTGGGCGGGAGGACTACAATGAGCAGTTCTTC.